Listed here are 20 T cell receptor beta chains from one sample, sequenced in a study of shared clonotypes between healthy human individuals. Sequencing used immunoSEQ multiplex PCR; TCRdb keeps in-frame clones, though not all of them. The sample yields roughly 1,800,000 clones, around 96% seen once. As defined, naive CD8 cells were CD45RO-negative and positively selected for CCR7, with terminally differentiated effector memory CD45RA+ cells excluded. The sample was naive CD8+ T cells sorted from blood. The receptors here all came from a man between 18 and 35 years old in good health.

The sample holds one count of this clone. The gene calls are TRBV7-8 and TRBJ2-1; 10 positions agree with TRBD1. The V gene's germline CDR1 is SGHVS and CDR2 FQNEAQ. The CDR3 has 15 amino acids. V was pared by 5 bases and J by 7 bases, with 8 bases of the junction left unmatched. The DNA for the CDR3 is TGTGCCAGCAGCCTAGGGACAGGGGCGGGGAATGAGCAGTTCTTC. Translating gives CASSLGTGAGNEQFF.

The chain joins TRBV30 to TRBJ2-3; no reliable D call. This CDR3 region has 13 residues. The V and J ends lost 3 bases and 4 bases respectively, with 11 bases between them. Germline-derived CDR1 and CDR2 are GTSNPN and SVGIG (reference sequence). CDR3: CAWSLGSADTQYF. The DNA of the CDR3 is TGTGCCTGGAGCTTGGGGTCCGCAGATACGCAGTATTTT.

This chain joins TRBV6-5 and TRBJ1-2; TRBD1 matches 7 bases. V lost 0 bases to trimming and J lost 6 bases; unmatched junction nucleotides: 7. The V gene's germline CDR1 is MNHEY and CDR2 SVGAGI. The CDR3 spans 15 residues. The CDR3 spells CASSYSIEGADGYTF. The CDR3 nucleotides are TGTGCCAGCAGTTACTCGATTGAGGGGGCGGATGGCTACACCTTC.

V and J are TRBV5-5 and TRBJ1-1, with D unclear. The V and J ends lost 0 bases and 3 bases respectively, with 6 bases between them. The CDR3 is 13 residues long. Germline CDR1 SGHKS, CDR2 YYEKEE (reference sequence). CDR3 amino acids: CASSLGPYTEAFF. CDR3 DNA: TGTGCCAGCAGCTTGGGACCGTACACTGAAGCTTTCTTT.

This CDR3 is CASTQGAYTEAFF. The CDR3 DNA reads as TGTGCCAGCACCCAGGGGGCGTACACTGAAGCTTTCTTT. The chain uses TRBV6-1 and TRBJ1-1; 8 bases agree with TRBD1. CDR3 length equals 13 residues. Unmatched junction bases numbered 4, after V lost 7 bases and J lost 3 bases. CDR1 is MNHNS, CDR2 SASEGT, per germline.

V gene TRBV5-1 combines with J gene TRBJ2-5, with a possible D match to TRBD2 (6 bases). V gave up 6 bases and J gave up 2 bases, with 14 bases separating them. This CDR3 comprises 14 residues. CDR1 SGHRS and CDR2 YFSETQ come from the germline V gene. The CDR3 DNA reads TGCGCCAGCAAAGTTTGGGGGGAACAAGAGACCCAGTACTTC. Its protein product is CASKVWGEQETQYF.

This clone was recorded only once. The chain couples TRBV27 to TRBJ2-1; TRBD2 matches 10 bases. The germline V gene encodes CDR1 MNHEY and CDR2 SMNVEV (reference sequence). V was clipped by 3 bases and J by 3 bases; unmatched bases: 8. This CDR3 region has 17 residues. As DNA, the CDR3 is TGTGCCAGCAGTTTCCCGTCTCTAGCGGGGGACTACAATGAGCAGTTCTTC. Protein sequence: CASSFPSLAGDYNEQFF.

The chain has TRBV11-2 and TRBJ1-1; D gene unclear. Germline V gives CDR1 SGHAT, CDR2 FQNNGV. The CDR3 is 13 amino acids. V gave up 3 bases and J gave up 7 bases, with 12 bases separating them. The CDR3 loop reads CASSFGLGIEAFF. The DNA of the CDR3 is TGTGCCAGCAGCTTTGGACTAGGGATTGAAGCTTTCTTT.

This clone was detected only once. This chain uses TRBV6-5 with TRBJ1-3; D not resolved. The CDR3 loop spans 16 amino acids. The V and J ends lost 0 bases and 4 bases respectively, with 13 bases between them. Per germline, CDR1 MNHEY and CDR2 SVGAGI. The CDR3 sequence: CASSYSSRASGNTIYF. The CDR3, as DNA: TGTGCCAGCAGTTACTCGTCGCGGGCATCCGGAAACACCATATATTTT.

Note on this clone: This sample includes further DNA sequences coding for the same CDR3. V is TRBV4-1 and J is TRBJ2-7, with a tentative D call TRBD1 (5 bases). The CDR3 contains 13 residues. V lost 5 bases, J lost 2 bases, and 10 bases lay in between. Germline CDR1 and CDR2: MGHRA and YSYEKL. CDR3: CASSVDRAYEQYF. CDR3 nucleotide sequence: TGCGCCAGCAGCGTTGACAGAGCCTACGAGCAGTACTTC.

This CDR3 reads CASSLRGTSQETQYF. The CDR3 DNA is TGTGCCAGCAGCTTACGAGGGACTTCCCAAGAGACCCAGTACTTC. This chain connects TRBV13 to TRBJ2-5; maybe TRBD2 (6 bases). The germline V gene encodes CDR1 PRHDT and CDR2 FYEKMQ (reference sequence). CDR3 length equals 15 residues. Between the trimmed V and J ends, which lost 2 bases and 1 base, there was a span of 11 bases.

The chain links TRBV7-3 to TRBJ2-7; D is unclear. Germline V gene sequence: CDR1 SGHTA, CDR2 FQGTGA. Trimming removed 3 bases at V and 5 bases at J, with 5 bases between. The CDR3 sequence is 11 residues long. Written as DNA, the CDR3 is TGTGCCAGCAGCTTTTGGGACGAGCAGTACTTC. Translated, it gives CASSFWDEQYF.

The J gene is TRBJ1-4, the V gene TRBV6-1; 11 bases are a match to TRBD1. Germline assignment: CDR1 MNHNS and CDR2 SASEGT. J gave up 8 bases and V 4 bases, and 12 bases lay outside the gene matches. This CDR3 is 17 amino acids long. The CDR3 loop is CASSAGQGAFSYEKLFF. The CDR3 bases are TGTGCCAGCAGTGCAGGACAGGGGGCGTTTTCGTACGAAAAACTGTTTTTT.

This chain joins TRBV4-1 and TRBJ1-3, with no clear D. The germline gives CDR1 MGHRA, CDR2 YSYEKL. CDR3 length: 17 amino acids. The V end was cut by 1 base, the J end by 1 base, with 14 bases between. The CDR3 sequence: CASSQVLAWGSGNTIYF. The CDR3 region has the DNA TGCGCCAGCAGCCAAGTCCTAGCTTGGGGTTCTGGAAACACCATATATTTT.

V and J are TRBV27 and TRBJ1-1; D perhaps matches TRBD1 (6 bases). The germline V and J ends were trimmed by 5 bases and 0 bases, with 19 bases remaining between them. CDR3 size: 17 residues. Germline V lookup: CDR1 MNHEY, CDR2 SMNVEV (reference sequence). The CDR3 DNA reads TGTGCCAGCAGTCCCCTGGGCCCGACAGGTCTGAACACTGAAGCTTTCTTT. Translating gives CASSPLGPTGLNTEAFF.

The rearrangement uses TRBV28 and TRBJ1-2; the match to TRBD1 covers 8 bases. With V trimmed by 1 base and J by 3 bases, 10 bases remained unmatched. This CDR3 has 17 residues. CDR1 is MDHEN and CDR2 is SYDVKM in the germline V gene. The CDR3 nucleotides read TGTGCCAGCAGTTTATTGGTCCAGGGGGCGCGGGACTATGGCTACACCTTC. Residues: CASSLLVQGARDYGYTF.

The gene calls are TRBV5-6 and TRBJ2-3; D is uncertain. The CDR3 has 14 residues. Between the trimmed V and J ends, which lost 1 base and 0 bases, there was a span of 6 bases. Germline loops: CDR1 SGHDT, CDR2 YYEEEE. The CDR3 loop reads CASSLSVSTDTQYF. CDR3 nucleotide sequence: TGTGCCAGCAGCTTGTCCGTCAGCACAGATACGCAGTATTTT.

The genes are TRBV4-1 and TRBJ2-2, with 7 bases lining up with TRBD1. Germline CDR1 reads MGHRA; CDR2 reads YSYEKL. The CDR3 is 16 residues long. Trimming removed 0 bases from V and 6 bases from J; junction bases left unmatched: 7. The CDR3 region has the DNA TGCGCCAGCAGCCAAGAAGAGGGGGCGATCGCCGGGGAGCTGTTTTTT. Translated, it gives CASSQEEGAIAGELFF.

The chain carries TRBV6-6 and TRBJ1-1, with D tentatively TRBD1 (6 bases). CDR1 and CDR2 from the germline V gene are MNHNY and SVGAGI (reference sequence). V lost 2 bases and J 1 base, leaving 11 bases between the germline ends. This CDR3 is 15 amino acids long. This CDR3 reads CASSYAAGANTEAFF. The DNA for the CDR3 is TGTGCCAGCAGTTACGCCGCGGGGGCGAACACTGAAGCTTTCTTT.

This chain links TRBV5-4 with TRBJ1-1; no clear D. V gave up 5 bases and J gave up 6 bases, with 20 bases separating them. The V gene's germline CDR1 is SGHNT and CDR2 YYREEE (reference sequence). The CDR3 length is 15 residues. The CDR3 region has the DNA TGTGCCAGCAGTTCTACTGGAGGAAGTAAACCTGAAGCTTTCTTT. This encodes CASSSTGGSKPEAFF.